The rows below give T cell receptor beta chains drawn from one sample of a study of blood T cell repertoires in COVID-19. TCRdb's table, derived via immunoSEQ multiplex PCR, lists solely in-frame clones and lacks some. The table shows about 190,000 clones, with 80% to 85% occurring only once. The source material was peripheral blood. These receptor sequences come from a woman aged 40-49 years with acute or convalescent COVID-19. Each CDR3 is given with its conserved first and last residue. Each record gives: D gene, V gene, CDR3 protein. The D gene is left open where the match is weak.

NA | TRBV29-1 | CSVLPQGSRELFF
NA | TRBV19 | CASSLGGAYSNQPQHF
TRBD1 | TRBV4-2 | CASSQQGAGNEKLFF
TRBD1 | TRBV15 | CATETGGRGQPQHF
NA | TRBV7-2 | CASSRTGNNYGYTF
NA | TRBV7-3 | CASSTYKNTEAFF
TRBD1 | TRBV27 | CASSSQQGWAQYF
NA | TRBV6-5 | CASSYAVSGANVLTF
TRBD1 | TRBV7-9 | CASSEQGADGYTF
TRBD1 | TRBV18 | CASSRNRDRANQPQHF
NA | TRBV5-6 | CASSLYTEAFF
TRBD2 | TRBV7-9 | CACQLAGANNEQFF
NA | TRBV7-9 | CASRRGLGGNTIYF
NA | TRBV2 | CASREDRLNSPLHF
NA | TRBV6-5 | CASSYSARLNTEAFF
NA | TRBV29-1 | CSVPGFGEQFF
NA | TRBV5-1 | CASSWDPGTGGTQYF
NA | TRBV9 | CASSVGTAGSSGNTIYF
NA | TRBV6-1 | CASSEMEGPQHF
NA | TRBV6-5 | CASSLRGESYEQYF
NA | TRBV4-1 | CASSQGWAGVTEAFF
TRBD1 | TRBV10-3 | CAISGQGLSYEQYF
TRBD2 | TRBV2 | CASSVGGGIPEQYF
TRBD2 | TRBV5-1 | CASSLGSSGALHEQYF
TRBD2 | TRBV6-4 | CASSAGTSDQETQYF
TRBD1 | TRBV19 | CASSIGGTEFYEQYF
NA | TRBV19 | CASSLADYSNQPQHF
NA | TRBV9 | CASSVAGMNYGYTF
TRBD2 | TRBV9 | CASSVFASGDGELFF
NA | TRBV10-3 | CAISESTGNLITEAFF
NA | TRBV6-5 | CASTQDSNTEAFF
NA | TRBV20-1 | CSAPARYEQYF
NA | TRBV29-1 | CSVEQVPANYGYTF
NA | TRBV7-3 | CASSPAGLTEAFF
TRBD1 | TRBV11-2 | CASRGQFYGYTF
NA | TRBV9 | CASSSGRDLNVKKLFF
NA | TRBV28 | CASSLTVGTAAMGGGRTF
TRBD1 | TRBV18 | CASSPGGTGRGNTIYF
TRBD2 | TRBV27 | CASGTSGYEQYF
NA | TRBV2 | CASSLGNGNTIYF
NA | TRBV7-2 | CASSLRDSNLGTQYF
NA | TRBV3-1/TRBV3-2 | CASTRPGGKGSSGNTIYF
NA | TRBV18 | CASSPRQGTYEQYF
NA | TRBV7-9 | CASSFEQGIINIQYF
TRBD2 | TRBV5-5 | CASSLGLAVNTGELFF
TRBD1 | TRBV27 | CASSSEASRTGVSGNTIYF